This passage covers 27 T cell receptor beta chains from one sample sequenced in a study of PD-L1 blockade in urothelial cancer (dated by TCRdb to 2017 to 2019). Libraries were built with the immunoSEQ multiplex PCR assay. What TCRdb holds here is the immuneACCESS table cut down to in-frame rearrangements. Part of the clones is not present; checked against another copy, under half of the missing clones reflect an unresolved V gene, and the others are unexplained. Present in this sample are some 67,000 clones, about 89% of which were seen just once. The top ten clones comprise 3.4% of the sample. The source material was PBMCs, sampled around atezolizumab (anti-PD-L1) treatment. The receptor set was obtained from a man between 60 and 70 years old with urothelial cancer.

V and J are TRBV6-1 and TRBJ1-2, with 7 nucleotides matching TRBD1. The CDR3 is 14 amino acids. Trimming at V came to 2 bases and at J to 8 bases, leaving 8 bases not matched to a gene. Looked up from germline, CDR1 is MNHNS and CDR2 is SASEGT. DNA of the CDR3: TGTGCCAGCAGTGAACTAGAGGGGGCGGGAGGCTACACCTTC. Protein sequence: CASSELEGAGGYTF.

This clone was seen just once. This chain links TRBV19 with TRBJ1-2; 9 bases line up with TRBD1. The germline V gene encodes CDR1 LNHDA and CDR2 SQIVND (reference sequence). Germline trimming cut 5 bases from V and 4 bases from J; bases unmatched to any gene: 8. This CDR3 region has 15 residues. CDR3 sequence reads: CASSDQQGAGYGYTF. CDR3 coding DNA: TGTGCCAGTAGTGACCAACAGGGGGCTGGCTATGGCTACACCTTC.

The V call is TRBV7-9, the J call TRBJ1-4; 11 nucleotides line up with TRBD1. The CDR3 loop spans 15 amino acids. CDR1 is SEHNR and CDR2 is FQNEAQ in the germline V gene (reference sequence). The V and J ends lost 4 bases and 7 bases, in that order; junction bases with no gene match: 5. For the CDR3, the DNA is TGTGCCAGCAGCTCGTCCGGGACAGGGGGTGAAAAACTGTTTTTT. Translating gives CASSSSGTGGEKLFF.

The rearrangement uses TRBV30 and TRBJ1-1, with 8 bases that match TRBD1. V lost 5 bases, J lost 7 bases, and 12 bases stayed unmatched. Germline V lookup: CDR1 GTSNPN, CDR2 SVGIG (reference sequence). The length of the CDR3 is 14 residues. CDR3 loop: CAWLWGRGRFEAFF. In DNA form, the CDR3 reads TGTGCCTGGCTTTGGGGCAGGGGGCGATTTGAAGCTTTCTTT.

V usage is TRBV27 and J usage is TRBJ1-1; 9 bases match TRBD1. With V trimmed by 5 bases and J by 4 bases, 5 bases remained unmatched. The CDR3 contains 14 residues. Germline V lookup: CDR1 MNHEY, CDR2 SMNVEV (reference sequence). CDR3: CASSGRDRVTEAFF. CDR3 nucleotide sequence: TGTGCCAGCAGTGGCCGGGACAGGGTCACTGAAGCTTTCTTT.

CDR3 protein: CATHSRGLSTDTQYF. In DNA form, the CDR3 reads TGTGCCACCCACAGTCGGGGTTTGAGTACAGATACGCAGTATTTT. This chain uses TRBV6-6 with TRBJ2-3; a weak D match, TRBD2 (5 bases). The CDR3 runs to 15 residues. Trimming removed 10 bases at V and 3 bases at J, with 20 bases between. Germline V gene data show CDR1 as MNHNY and CDR2 as SVGAGI (reference sequence).

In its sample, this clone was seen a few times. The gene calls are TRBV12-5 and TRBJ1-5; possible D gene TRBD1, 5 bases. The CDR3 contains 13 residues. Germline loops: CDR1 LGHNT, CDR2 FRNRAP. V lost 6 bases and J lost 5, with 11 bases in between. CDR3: CASGTQGYQPQHF. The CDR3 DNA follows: TGTGCTAGTGGGACCCAGGGATATCAGCCCCAGCATTTT.

DNA for the CDR3: TGTGCCAGCAGCTTAGCCCGCGGGGGAAGCACAGATACGCAGTATTTT. It encodes CASSLARGGSTDTQYF. The chain recombines TRBV7-8 with TRBJ2-3; 7 positions agree with TRBD2. The CDR3 is made up of 16 amino acids. V was clipped by 0 bases and J by 0 bases; unmatched bases: 3. Per germline, CDR1 SGHVS and CDR2 FQNEAQ. Full variable domain (remainder filled in from reference TRBV7-8 and TRBJ2-3): GAGVSQSPRYKVAKRGQDVALRCDPISGHVSLFWYQQALGQGPEFLTYFQNEAQLDKSGLPSDRFFAERPEGSVSTLKIQRTQQEDSAVYLCASSLARGGSTDTQYFGPGTRLTVL.

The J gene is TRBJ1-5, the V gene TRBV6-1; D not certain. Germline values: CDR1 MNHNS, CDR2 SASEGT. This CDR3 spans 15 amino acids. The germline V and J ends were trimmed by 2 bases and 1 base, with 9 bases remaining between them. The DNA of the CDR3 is TGTGCCAGCAGTGAATATTCGGGGAGCAATCAGCCCCAGCATTTT. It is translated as CASSEYSGSNQPQHF.

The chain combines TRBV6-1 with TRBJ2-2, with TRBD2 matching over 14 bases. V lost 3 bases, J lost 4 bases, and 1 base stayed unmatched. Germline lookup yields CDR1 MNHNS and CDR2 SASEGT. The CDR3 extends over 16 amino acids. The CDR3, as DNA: TGTGCCAGCAGTGACGGGACTAGCGGGGGCACCGGGGAGCTGTTTTTT. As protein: CASSDGTSGGTGELFF.

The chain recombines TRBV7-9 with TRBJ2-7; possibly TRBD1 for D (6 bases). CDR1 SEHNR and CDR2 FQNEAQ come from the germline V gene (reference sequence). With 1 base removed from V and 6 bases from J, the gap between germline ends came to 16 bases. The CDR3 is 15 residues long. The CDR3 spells CASSLDARGRGEQYF. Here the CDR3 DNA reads TGTGCCAGCAGCTTAGATGCCAGGGGACGCGGCGAGCAGTACTTC. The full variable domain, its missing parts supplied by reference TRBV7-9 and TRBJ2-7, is DTGVSQNPRHKITKRGQNVTFRCDPISEHNRLYWYRQTLGQGPEFLTYFQNEAQLEKSRLLSDRFSAERPKGSFSTLEIQRTEQGDSAMYLCASSLDARGRGEQYFGPGTRLTVT.

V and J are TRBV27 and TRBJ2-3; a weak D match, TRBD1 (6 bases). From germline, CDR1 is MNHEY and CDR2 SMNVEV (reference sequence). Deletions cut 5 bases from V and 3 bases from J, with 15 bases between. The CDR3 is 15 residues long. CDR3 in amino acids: CASSTDRSGTDTQYF. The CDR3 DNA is TGTGCCAGCAGTACCGACAGGTCAGGAACAGATACGCAGTATTTT.

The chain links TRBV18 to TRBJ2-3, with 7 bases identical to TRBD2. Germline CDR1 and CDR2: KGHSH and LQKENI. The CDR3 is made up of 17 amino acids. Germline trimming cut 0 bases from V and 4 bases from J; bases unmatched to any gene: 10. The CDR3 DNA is TGTGCCAGCTCACCACCTAGCGGGCCCCAGAGGGCAGATACGCAGTATTTT. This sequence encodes CASSPPSGPQRADTQYF.

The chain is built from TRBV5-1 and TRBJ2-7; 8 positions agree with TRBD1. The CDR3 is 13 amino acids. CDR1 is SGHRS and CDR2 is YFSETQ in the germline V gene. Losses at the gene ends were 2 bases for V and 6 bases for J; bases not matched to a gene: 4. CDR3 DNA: TGCGCCAGCAGCTTCGGACAGGGCCTCGAGCAGTACTTC. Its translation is CASSFGQGLEQYF.

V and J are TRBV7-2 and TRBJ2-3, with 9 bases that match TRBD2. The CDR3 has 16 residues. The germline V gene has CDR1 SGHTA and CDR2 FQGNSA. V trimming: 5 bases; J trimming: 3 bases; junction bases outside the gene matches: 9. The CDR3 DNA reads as TGTGCCAGCAGCCGACGAACGGGACTAGCAACAGATACGCAGTATTTT. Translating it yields CASSRRTGLATDTQYF.

CDR3 region: CASSILEGLAGANVLTF. The CDR3 DNA follows: TGTGCCAGTAGTATTCTCGAGGGCTTGGCTGGGGCCAACGTCCTGACTTTC. This chain uses TRBV19 with TRBJ2-6; D is perhaps TRBD2 (5 bases). In germline, CDR1 is LNHDA, CDR2 SQIVND (reference sequence). The V gene lost 3 bases and the J gene lost 2 bases, with 14 bases spanning the gap. The CDR3 length is 17 residues. Drawing the rest from reference TRBV19 and TRBJ2-6, the complete variable domain is DGGITQSPKYLFRKEGQNVTLSCEQNLNHDAMYWYRQDPGQGLRLIYYSQIVNDFQKGDIAEGYSVSREKKESFPLTVTSAQKNPTAFYLCASSILEGLAGANVLTFGAGSRLTVL.

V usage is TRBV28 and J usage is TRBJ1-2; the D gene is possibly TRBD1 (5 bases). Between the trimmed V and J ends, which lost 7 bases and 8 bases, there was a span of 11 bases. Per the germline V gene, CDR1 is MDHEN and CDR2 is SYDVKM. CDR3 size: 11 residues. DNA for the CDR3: TGTGCCAGCACCACGGGGGTCGGCTACACCTTC. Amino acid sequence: CASTTGVGYTF.

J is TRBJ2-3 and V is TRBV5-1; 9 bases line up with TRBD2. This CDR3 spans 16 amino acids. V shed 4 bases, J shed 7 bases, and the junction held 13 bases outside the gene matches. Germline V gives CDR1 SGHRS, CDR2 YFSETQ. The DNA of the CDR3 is TGCGCCAGCAGCGCTTCGGGACTAGCAAAAATAAATACGCAGTATTTT. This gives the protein CASSASGLAKINTQYF.

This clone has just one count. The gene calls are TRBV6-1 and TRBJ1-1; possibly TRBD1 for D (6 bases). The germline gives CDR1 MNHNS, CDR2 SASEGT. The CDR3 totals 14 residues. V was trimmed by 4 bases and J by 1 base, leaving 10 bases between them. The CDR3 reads CASSAGDTNTEAFF. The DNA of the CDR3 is TGTGCCAGCAGTGCAGGGGATACGAACACTGAAGCTTTCTTT.

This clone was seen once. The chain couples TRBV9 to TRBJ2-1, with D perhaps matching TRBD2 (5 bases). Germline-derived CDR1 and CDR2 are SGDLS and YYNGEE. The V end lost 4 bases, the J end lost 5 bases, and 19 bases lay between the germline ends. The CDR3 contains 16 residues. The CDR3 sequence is CASSPPGRAGDNEQFF. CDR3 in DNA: TGTGCCAGCAGCCCGCCAGGTCGGGCCGGGGACAATGAGCAGTTCTTC.

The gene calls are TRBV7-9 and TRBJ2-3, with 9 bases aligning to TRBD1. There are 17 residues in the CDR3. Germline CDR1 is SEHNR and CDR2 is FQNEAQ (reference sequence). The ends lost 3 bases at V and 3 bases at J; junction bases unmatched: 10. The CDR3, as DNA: TGTGCCAGCAGCTTTCTATCCGGGACAGGGTGGACAGATACGCAGTATTTT. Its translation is CASSFLSGTGWTDTQYF.

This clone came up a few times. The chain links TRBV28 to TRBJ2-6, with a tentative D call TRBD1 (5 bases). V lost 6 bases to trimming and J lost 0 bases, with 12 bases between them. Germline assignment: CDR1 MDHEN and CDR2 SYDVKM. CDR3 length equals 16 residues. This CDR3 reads CASRTVKSSGANVLTF. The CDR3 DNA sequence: TGTGCCAGCAGGACAGTGAAATCCTCTGGGGCCAACGTCCTGACTTTC.

CDR3 in amino acids: CASSISRGGAFF. Written as DNA, the CDR3 is TGTGCCAGTAGTATCTCTCGAGGAGGCGCGTTCTTC. This chain joins TRBV19 and TRBJ2-1; the D gene is possibly TRBD2 (5 bases). The CDR3 runs to 12 residues. V was shortened by 3 bases and J by 15 bases, with 15 bases between the two germline ends. Germline assignment: CDR1 LNHDA and CDR2 SQIVND (reference sequence).

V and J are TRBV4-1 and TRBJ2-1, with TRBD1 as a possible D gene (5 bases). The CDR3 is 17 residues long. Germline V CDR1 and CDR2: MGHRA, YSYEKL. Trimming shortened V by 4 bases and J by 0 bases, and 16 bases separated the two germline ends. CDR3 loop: CASSRTSGQGSYNEQFF. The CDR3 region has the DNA TGCGCCAGCAGCCGAACCTCCGGGCAGGGCTCCTACAATGAGCAGTTCTTC.

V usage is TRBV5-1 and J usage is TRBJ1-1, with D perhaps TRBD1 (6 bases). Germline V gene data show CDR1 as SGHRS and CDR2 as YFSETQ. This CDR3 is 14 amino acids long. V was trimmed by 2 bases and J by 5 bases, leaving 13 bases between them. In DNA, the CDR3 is TGCGCCAGCAGCTTACAGGGAGAGGGGACTGAAGCTTTCTTT. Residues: CASSLQGEGTEAFF.

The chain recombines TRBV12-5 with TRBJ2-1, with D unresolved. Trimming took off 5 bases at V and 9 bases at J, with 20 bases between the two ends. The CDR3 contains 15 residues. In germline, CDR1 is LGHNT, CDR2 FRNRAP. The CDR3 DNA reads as TGTGCTAGTGGTCCGCCCGCGTATTCTCCGGGTGAGCAGTTCTTC. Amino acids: CASGPPAYSPGEQFF.

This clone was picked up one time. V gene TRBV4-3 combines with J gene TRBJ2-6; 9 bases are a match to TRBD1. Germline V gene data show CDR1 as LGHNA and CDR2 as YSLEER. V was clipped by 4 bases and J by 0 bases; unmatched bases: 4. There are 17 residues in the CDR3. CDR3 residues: CASSRDRDVSGANVLTF. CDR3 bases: TGCGCCAGCAGCCGGGACAGGGATGTCTCTGGGGCCAACGTCCTGACTTTC.